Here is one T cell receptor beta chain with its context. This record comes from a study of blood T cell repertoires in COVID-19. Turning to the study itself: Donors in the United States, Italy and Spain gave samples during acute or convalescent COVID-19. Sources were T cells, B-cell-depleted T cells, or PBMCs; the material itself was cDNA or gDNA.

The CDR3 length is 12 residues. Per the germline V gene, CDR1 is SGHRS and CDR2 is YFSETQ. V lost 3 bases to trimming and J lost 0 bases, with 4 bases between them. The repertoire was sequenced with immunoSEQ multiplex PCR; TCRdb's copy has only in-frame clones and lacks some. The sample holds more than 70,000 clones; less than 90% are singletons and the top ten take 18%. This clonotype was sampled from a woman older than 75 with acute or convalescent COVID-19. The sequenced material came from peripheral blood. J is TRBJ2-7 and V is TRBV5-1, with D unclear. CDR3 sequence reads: CASSSRSYEQYF. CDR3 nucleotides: TGCGCCAGCAGCTCTCGCTCCTACGAGCAGTACTTC.